This TCR beta chain was captured in a study of cytomegalovirus exposure and HLA in healthy donors (dated by TCRdb to about 2017). About the study as a whole: An earlier analysis of 550 to 700 of the donors reported about 250 Gb of sequence data and 120 million or so unique TCR beta sequences from approximately 180 million T cells. Donor age, sex, ethnicity and CMV serostatus were collected together with the repertoire data. Rather than using new phenotypic data, the later analysis identified candidate immune exposures from TCR beta sequences and from how often those sequences occurred across donors. The number of donors typed differed by locus, with about 629-630 for A, B, C, DRB1 and DQB1, 522 for DQA1, 606 for DPA1, and some 440 for DPB1. Genome-wide SNP genotypes for about three fifths of the roughly 670 donors were used in a later genetic analysis, which treated that subset as a discovery cohort. The study profiled the T cell repertoires of fewer than 850 subjects by immunosequencing and related them to cytomegalovirus serostatus. All discovery cohort repertoires had been generated on a single sequencing platform. Among almost 400 genotyped donors of the cohort, an average of 235,054 unique TCR beta nucleotide sequences were sequenced per donor, around 18% of them non-productive. To predict cytomegalovirus infection status, the study brought together high-throughput TCR immunosequencing, statistical association of individual TCRs with disease status, and machine learning. The study was designed to test whether signatures of past pathogen exposure could be identified by cataloging public T cell receptors. Class I and class II HLA loci were covered by the typing at four-digit resolution. In a later analysis, previously published TCR beta repertoires from 666 donors were re-analyzed and high-resolution HLA genotyping was added so that TCR occurrence patterns could be studied. Roughly five DR-DQ haplotypes were treated as single units for association and clustering because of strong linkage in the cohort. A separate validation cohort of about 110 different subjects was used in addition to the roughly 700-subject first cohort. An earlier analysis of around 580 of the donors used high-throughput TCR beta sequencing to judge whether each TCR beta V gene segment behaved as functional or pseudogenic. An early release that covered 500 to 800 HLA-typed donors contained approximately 300 gigabases of sequencing data and about 93 million unique TCR sequences. Of the 300 to 500 genotyped donors, approximately 81% were placed in the genetic ancestry cluster associated with self-reported Caucasian donors. What the work shows at the level of the full study, not this receptor alone: Most CMV-associated TCR beta chains appeared to be HLA-restricted in a later analysis, and the HLA associations seemed to be driven largely by CMV exposure. Several of the top co-occurrence clusters appeared to be linked to parvovirus B19, influenza, CMV and Epstein-Barr virus, according to a later analysis. An earlier analysis of around 600 of the donors showed that most TCR beta V segments appeared in productive rearrangements either about 87% or about 30% of the time, which broadly matched IMGT annotations. A group of highly shared sequence variants was considered likely to be a technical artifact of the sequencing pipeline. The presence/absence analyses assumed that sequencing depth was roughly uniform across donors, and that assumption may not be true. Strong co-occurrence of HLA alleles, especially DR and DQ, made assigning TCR associations to individual alleles difficult. In a later analysis, HLA-associated TCR beta chains were found to be more clonally expanded and to have lower generation probabilities than equally common non-associated chains. A later analysis found that TCR association rates varied across HLA loci, with DRB1 alleles showing the most associated TCRs and HLA-C alleles the fewest. Correlated functional status among segregating V segments might reflect linkage disequilibrium, but an unknown experimental factor could not be ruled out. CMV serostatus was the only immune exposure information available for the cohort. In vitro tests confirmed that three of the cytomegalovirus-associated TCR beta chains recognize cytomegalovirus antigens. According to a later genetic analysis, donors in an Asian-associated ancestry cluster had fewer N-insertions in productive TCRs than the roughly 700-donor mean. Because HLA typing was missing for some donors at each locus, association tests included only the typed subset. The authors suggested that the approach could potentially be generalized to other disease states and immunological phenotypes. Because counts were too low, some 17 rarely observed V segments, including chromosome 9 orphons, were excluded from the earlier analysis of several hundred of the donors. A further reported finding was that TCR beta sequences accurately predicted the HLA-A and HLA-B alleles for most subjects in the first cohort. This cohort had only TCR beta chains sequenced, and the lack of alpha or paired-chain data limited which features could be detected. The study gave a list of under 200 TCR beta chains associated with cytomegalovirus. A later genetic analysis associated a missense DCLRE1C variant with V-gene and J-gene trimming of TCR beta chains, and an independent cohort replicated the association. A later analysis associated 15,000 or so TCR beta sequences with specific HLA alleles at a false discovery rate of 0.05. Across donors, most TCR sequences were observed very rarely, whereas some public TCRs were present in many individuals. The 87-base-pair reads could not distinguish some IMGT-functional V segments, including TRBV6-2 and TRBV6-3, so those segments were excluded. Cytomegalovirus status was reported to be diagnosed by the classifier with high specificity and sensitivity in both the original and validation cohorts.

A single count supports this clone. The clone's antigen remains unknown. No much larger clonotype is one base removed from it; base qualities were not supplied. The cohort consisted of some 670 healthy bone marrow donors. Cohort members were all nominally healthy when sampled, although unrecorded immune exposures were likely present. The donor tested CMV seropositive, placing the donor among the 250 to 350 seropositive members of the cohort. Each donor provided a peripheral blood sample, and peripheral blood mononuclear cells were used for TCR beta sequencing. The Qiagen DNeasy Blood Extraction Kit was used to extract genomic DNA from the blood cell samples. Trimming at the junction amounts to 5 bases on V and 4 bases on J, and the germline ends lie 14 bases apart. Per the germline V gene, LGHNA is the CDR1 and YNFKEQ is the CDR2. From the cysteine through the phenylalanine, the CDR3 covers 14 amino acids. Left in the record is the CDR3 DNA by itself, 42 bases read in frame from the first base.

Preparation of the library involved the immunoSEQ multiplex PCR assay. The multiplex PCR relied on a mix of 60 forward primers for TCR Vbeta segments and 13 reverse primers for TCR Jbeta segments. The CDR3 region of rearranged TCR beta genes was amplified from genomic DNA by a multiplex PCR assay. The Illumina HiSeq System was used to sequence the amplified TCR beta libraries as 87-base-pair reads. The study's processing was this. A later analysis tallied tens of millions of unique TCR beta chains across the 666 repertoires, and approximately 9.9 million of those chains were shared by two or more donors. Raw reads were error-corrected and collapsed into unique sequences with a nearest-neighbor algorithm that merged closely related sequences to remove PCR and sequencing errors. Alignment of CDR3 sequences to IMGT reference sequences was used to assign V, D and J gene segments. For a sequence to be retained, a match of at least six nucleotides to both a V gene segment and a J gene segment was required. A rearrangement counted as productive if the CDR3 had no stop codons and remained in frame with V and J, and every other rearrangement counted as non-productive. CDR3 was defined according to IMGT convention as the region running from the second conserved V-encoded cysteine to the conserved J-encoded phenylalanine. In an earlier analysis of around 640 of the donors, sequences lacking an unambiguous match to a single V gene segment were excluded. An earlier analysis of a few hundred of the donors classified V segments as functional when productive rearrangements were above 56.7% and as segregating when the standard deviation between donors was above 5%. To diagnose cytomegalovirus status from the catalog of TCR beta chain sequences, a statistical classification framework was built. In a later analysis, V and J genes were assigned by comparing TCR nucleotide sequences against IMGT/GENE-DB human TR gene sequences. A later analysis assigned CDR3 sequences and most-parsimonious VDJ recombination scenarios with the TCRdist pipeline. In a later analysis, every TCR beta chain was defined by the combination of its CDR3 amino acid sequence and its V-gene family, and reads without a unique V-gene family were dropped. As a way to deal with suspected cross-contamination and a sequencing artifact, a later analysis dropped 500 to 700 nucleotide sequences that were highly shared and had low generation probability. In a later analysis, a clonal expansion index for each public chain was calculated from normalized within-repertoire ranks of inferred template counts. A later analysis computed generation probabilities with a VDJ recombination model fitted to out-of-frame rearrangements, and checked the results against IGoR. A later analysis scored TCR-TCR, TCR-HLA and TCR-CMV co-occurrence with hypergeometric tests, applying a repertoire-size bias correction to TCR pairs. False discovery rates were estimated in a later analysis by permuting HLA or CMV assignments 20 times. In a later analysis, co-occurring TCRs were grouped using DBSCAN, and TCRdist sequence similarity was added for clustering within HLA-allele-positive subsets. For co-occurrence clustering, repertoires with fewer than 30,000 or more than 120,000 public chains were excluded, along with about five repertoires with anomalous nucleotide sharing. TCRdb's version of the immuneACCESS table is confined to in-frame rearrangements and falls short of the full clone set. An unresolved V gene accounts for under half of the shortfall where checked; the remainder is of unknown origin. V and J calls plus clone size are reproduced from that table; the DNA served to infer D and trimming. Present in this sample are around 88,000 clones, 60% to 80% of which were seen just once. The ten largest clonotypes hold roughly 7.3% of the sample.

The rearranged segments are TRBV4-2 and TRBJ1-1, with the D gene too uncertain to name. The sample was PBMCs. The clonotype was recovered from a man aged 45 to 65 in good health and CMV-seropositive. The CDR3 protein is CASSSNTAPTEAFF. The DNA sequence reads TGTGCCAGCAGCTCGAATACTGCTCCCACTGAAGCTTTCTTT.